Shown below are 31 T cell receptor beta chains from a single sample sequenced in a study of PD-L1 blockade in urothelial cancer. Data came from immunoSEQ multiplex PCR; TCRdb stores just in-frame clones and leaves some out. In the table there are more than 75,000 clones, approximately 90% of which are singletons. This sample comprised PBMCs, obtained around atezolizumab (anti-PD-L1) treatment. These receptors were obtained from a man between 60 and 75 years old with urothelial cancer.

V and J are TRBV7-3 and TRBJ2-3, with D maybe TRBD2 (6 bases). Trimming left V 2 bases short and J 2 bases short, with 11 bases between. This CDR3 has 15 residues. Per the germline V gene, CDR1 is SGHTA and CDR2 is FQGTGA. This CDR3 reads CASSLYRDSTDTQYF. The CDR3 region has the DNA TGTGCCAGCAGCTTATACCGGGACTCCACAGATACGCAGTATTTT. Drawing the rest from reference TRBV7-3 and TRBJ2-3, the complete variable domain is GAGVSQTPSNKVTEKGKYVELRCDPISGHTALYWYRQSLGQGPEFLIYFQGTGAADDSGLPNDRFFAVRPEGSVSTLKIQRTERGDSAVYLCASSLYRDSTDTQYFGPGTRLTVL.

This clone was observed a single time. V gene TRBV4-2 combines with J gene TRBJ1-5, with a tentative D call TRBD1 (5 bases). Trimming shortened V by 0 bases and J by 7 bases, and 7 bases separated the two germline ends. The CDR3 extends over 13 amino acids. CDR1 is LGHNA, CDR2 YNFKEQ, per germline. CDR3 bases: TGTGCCAGCAGCCAAGAAAAGGGGCAGCCCCAGCATTTT. The encoded protein is CASSQEKGQPQHF.

CDR3 sequence reads: CASSRRQSPSTDTQYF. As DNA, the CDR3 is TGTGCCAGCAGCCGCCGACAGAGCCCTAGCACAGATACGCAGTATTTT. The chain employs TRBV13 and TRBJ2-3, with D tentatively TRBD1 (5 bases). CDR1 is PRHDT and CDR2 is FYEKMQ in the germline V gene (reference sequence). Trimming took off 5 bases at V and 0 bases at J, with 15 bases between the two ends. There are 16 residues in the CDR3.

The chain recombines TRBV5-4 with TRBJ2-7, with D possibly TRBD1 on 6 matching bases. This CDR3 comprises 15 residues. Germline assignment: CDR1 SGHNT and CDR2 YYREEE (reference sequence). Trimming removed 0 bases from V and 0 bases from J, with 10 bases in between. CDR3 loop: CASSLVQGSSYEQYF. The CDR3, as DNA: TGTGCCAGCAGCTTGGTGCAGGGGAGCTCCTACGAGCAGTACTTC.

This rearrangement joins TRBV6-4 to TRBJ2-5; the match to TRBD2 covers 12 bases. Losses at the gene ends were 6 bases for V and 5 bases for J; bases not matched to a gene: 10. The germline V gene encodes CDR1 MRHNA and CDR2 SNTAGT. CDR3 size: 16 residues. The CDR3 here is CASRLAGGERRETQYF. CDR3 in DNA: TGTGCCAGCAGGCTAGCGGGGGGGGAAAGAAGGGAGACCCAGTACTTC.

The rearrangement joins TRBV7-9 to TRBJ2-5, with 8 bases lining up with TRBD1. The junction had 7 bases not matched to a gene; V was cut back by 4 bases and J by 0 bases. Germline CDR1 and CDR2: SEHNR and FQNEAQ (reference sequence). This CDR3 has 16 amino acids. CDR3 amino acids: CASSSRTGRDQETQYF. CDR3 nucleotides: TGTGCCAGCAGCTCACGGACAGGGAGAGACCAAGAGACCCAGTACTTC.

The CDR3 region has the DNA TGTGCCAGCAGTGGACCTAGCGGGGGCTCTACAGATACGCAGTATTTT. Translating it yields CASSGPSGGSTDTQYF. The chain combines TRBV2 with TRBJ2-3; 10 bases are a match to TRBD2. The V gene end was trimmed by 4 bases and the J gene end by 3 bases; junction bases not matched to a gene: 7. The CDR3 has 16 residues. The germline CDR1 and CDR2 sequences are SNHLY and FYNNEI.

This clone showed up just a few times. The V gene is TRBV2, the J gene TRBJ1-5; D ambiguous. Trimming left V 6 bases short and J 0 bases short, with 6 bases between. The germline V gene has CDR1 SNHLY and CDR2 FYNNEI. CDR3 size: 13 residues. CDR3 sequence: CASRVYSNQPQHF. CDR3 DNA: TGTGCCAGCAGGGTCTATAGCAATCAGCCCCAGCATTTT.

J is TRBJ2-5 and V is TRBV2; 7 bases agree with TRBD2. V dropped 4 bases and J dropped 4; count of bases not matched to a gene: 9. CDR3 length equals 15 residues. Germline CDR1 is SNHLY and CDR2 is FYNNEI. The CDR3 nucleotides are TGTGCCAGCAGTGTTCTGGGAGGGCCCGGAGAGACCCAGTACTTC. Its translation: CASSVLGGPGETQYF.

The chain uses TRBV2 and TRBJ2-7; D is unclear. This CDR3 comprises 11 residues. V shed 2 bases and J shed 6 bases, with 5 bases lying between them. The germline CDR1 and CDR2 sequences are SNHLY and FYNNEI. The CDR3 spells CASSEWAEQYF. CDR3 coding DNA: TGTGCCAGCAGTGAATGGGCCGAGCAGTACTTC.

This clone was observed a handful of times. The chain uses TRBV11-2 and TRBJ1-2, with D possibly TRBD1 on 5 matching bases. The V and J ends lost 5 bases and 7 bases respectively, with 11 bases between them. This CDR3 region has 12 residues. The germline V gene has CDR1 SGHAT and CDR2 FQNNGV. The CDR3 sequence is CASSGAGIGYTF. The DNA of the CDR3 is TGTGCCAGCAGCGGGGCGGGGATTGGCTACACCTTC.

The V and J genes are TRBV5-1 and TRBJ2-7; 7 bases are shared with TRBD1. The CDR3 runs 15 residues. Trimming removed 2 bases from V and 0 bases from J; junction bases left unmatched: 5. CDR1 is SGHRS, CDR2 YFSETQ, per germline. The CDR3 nucleotides are TGCGCCAGCAGCTTTCGAGCAGGGGGCTCCTACGAGCAGTACTTC. This translates into CASSFRAGGSYEQYF.

CDR3 bases: TGTGCCAGCAGCCAGTATCACCAAGAGACCCAGTACTTC. It specifies CASSQYHQETQYF. This rearrangement joins TRBV5-6 to TRBJ2-5, with unresolved D. The CDR3 covers 13 residues. In germline, CDR1 is SGHDT, CDR2 YYEEEE. The germline V and J ends were trimmed by 4 bases and 0 bases, with 7 bases remaining between them. Full variable domain (outside the CDR3, taken from reference TRBV5-6 and TRBJ2-5): DAGVTQSPTHLIKTRGQQVTLRCSPKSGHDTVSWYQQALGQGPQFIFQYYEEEERQRGNFPDRFSGHQFPNYSSELNVNALLLGDSALYLCASSQYHQETQYFGPGTRLLVL.

The chain employs TRBV19 and TRBJ2-7; the match to TRBD1 covers 8 bases. Per the germline V gene, CDR1 is LNHDA and CDR2 is SQIVND (reference sequence). The CDR3 spans 13 residues. Germline trimming cut 3 bases from V and 3 bases from J; bases unmatched to any gene: 1. In DNA form, the CDR3 reads TGTGCCAGTAGTATTACAGGGGGCTACGAGCAGTACTTC. It specifies CASSITGGYEQYF.

The rearrangement uses TRBV28 and TRBJ1-5; 7 nucleotides align to TRBD1. The CDR3 extends over 19 amino acids. Germline V gene data show CDR1 as MDHEN and CDR2 as SYDVKM. Trimming took 7 bases from V and 2 from J; bases not matched to a gene: 20. CDR3 region: CASILTPGQVDGGNQPQHF. CDR3 nucleotide sequence: TGTGCCAGCATCTTAACCCCTGGACAGGTCGACGGGGGCAATCAGCCCCAGCATTTT.

This clone was seen only a few times. The rearrangement uses TRBV6-4 and TRBJ2-2; D is possibly TRBD1 (6 bases). The V gene's germline CDR1 is MRHNA and CDR2 SNTAGT. V lost 2 bases to trimming and J lost 1 base, with 8 bases between them. This CDR3 comprises 15 residues. CDR3 DNA: TGTGCCAGCAGTGACCCGGGACAGAACACCGGGGAGCTGTTTTTT. It specifies CASSDPGQNTGELFF.

The rearrangement joins TRBV2 to TRBJ2-4, with 7 nucleotides matching TRBD2. Trimming removed 3 bases from V and 9 bases from J; junction bases left unmatched: 2. CDR1 SNHLY and CDR2 FYNNEI come from the germline V gene. This CDR3 is built from 12 residues. The CDR3 DNA follows: TGTGCCAGCAGTGACAGGGAGGGCATTCAGTACTTC. As protein: CASSDREGIQYF.

CDR3 in DNA: TGCGCCAGCAGCTCGGGCACAGATACGCAGTATTTT. It translates to CASSSGTDTQYF. The V gene is TRBV5-1, the J gene TRBJ2-3; D call uncertain. The CDR3 is 12 amino acids. Germline CDR1 SGHRS, CDR2 YFSETQ. V lost 3 bases, J lost 1 base, and 3 bases lay in between.

The gene calls are TRBV10-1 and TRBJ2-2; 9 nucleotides align to TRBD1. This CDR3 contains 18 residues. Per germline, CDR1 WNHNN and CDR2 SYGVQD (reference sequence). The trim removed 6 bases at V and 3 bases at J, leaving 14 bases unmatched. CDR3: CASSGRDRVFRDTGELFF. The CDR3 nucleotides are TGCGCCAGCAGCGGCCGGGACAGGGTTTTTCGGGACACCGGGGAGCTGTTTTTT.

The chain recombines TRBV18 with TRBJ2-5, with TRBD1 matching 7 bases. The CDR3 length is 15 residues. The V gene's germline CDR1 is KGHSH and CDR2 LQKENI. V was clipped by 2 bases and J by 5 bases; unmatched bases: 8. In DNA form, the CDR3 reads TGTGCCAGCTCACCAATCAGGGGGACGATGGAGACCCAGTACTTC. It translates to CASSPIRGTMETQYF.

This clone was observed a handful of times. The rearrangement links TRBV11-2 to TRBJ1-1, with TRBD1 as a possible D gene (5 bases). V lost 4 bases to trimming and J lost 3 bases, with 12 bases between them. CDR1 is SGHAT and CDR2 is FQNNGV in the germline V gene. The CDR3 is made up of 14 amino acids. DNA for the CDR3: TGTGCCAGCAGCTGGGACGGGGGTTACACTGAAGCTTTCTTT. The encoded protein is CASSWDGGYTEAFF.

The rearrangement links TRBV4-3 to TRBJ2-2; TRBD2 aligns across 10 bases. CDR1 and CDR2 from the germline V gene are LGHNA and YSLEER. Germline trimming cut 2 bases from V and 6 bases from J; bases unmatched to any gene: 6. The length of the CDR3 is 16 residues. CDR3 in DNA: TGCGCCAGCAGCCAATCTAGCGGGAGAGGATCCGGGGAGCTGTTTTTT. Translating gives CASSQSSGRGSGELFF.

The J gene is TRBJ2-7, the V gene TRBV4-1, with D possibly matching TRBD2 (5 bases). The CDR3 consists of 13 residues. With 2 bases removed from V and 2 bases from J, the gap between germline ends came to 7 bases. Germline values: CDR1 MGHRA, CDR2 YSYEKL. The CDR3 DNA follows: TGCGCCAGCAGCCAACCGGGAACCTACGAGCAGTACTTC. As protein: CASSQPGTYEQYF.

This clone appeared a few times. The chain has TRBV18 and TRBJ2-1, with 10 bases matching TRBD2. CDR3 length: 15 amino acids. With V trimmed by 4 bases and J by 7 bases, 7 bases remained unmatched. Germline V gives CDR1 KGHSH, CDR2 LQKENI. CDR3 region: CASSRGTSVENEQFF. CDR3 bases: TGTGCCAGCTCACGTGGGACTAGCGTTGAGAATGAGCAGTTCTTC.

The chain has TRBV30 and TRBJ1-2; D gene unclear. Trimming stripped 2 bases from V and 2 bases from J, with 6 bases between. This CDR3 contains 12 residues. The germline V gene encodes CDR1 GTSNPN and CDR2 SVGIG (reference sequence). In DNA form, the CDR3 reads TGTGCCTGGAGTCCAGGCAACTATGGCTACACCTTC. Its translation is CAWSPGNYGYTF.

The chain carries TRBV7-8 and TRBJ2-4; TRBD2 aligns across 11 bases. With V trimmed by 5 bases and J by 3 bases, 15 bases remained unmatched. This CDR3 has 19 amino acids. CDR1 and CDR2 (germline): SGHVS, FQNEAQ. CDR3 loop: CASSQNILAGGRDKNIQYF. The CDR3, as DNA: TGTGCCAGCAGCCAAAATATCCTAGCGGGGGGCCGGGACAAAAACATTCAGTACTTC.

The gene calls are TRBV7-9 and TRBJ2-3, with D maybe TRBD1 (5 bases). V lost 7 bases to trimming and J lost 4 bases, with 9 bases between them. The CDR3 spans 12 residues. Germline assignment: CDR1 SEHNR and CDR2 FQNEAQ (reference sequence). In DNA form, the CDR3 reads TGTGCCAGCACCTGGGGCGCAGATACGCAGTATTTT. Protein: CASTWGADTQYF. The variable domain in full, with the rest retrieved from reference TRBV7-9 and TRBJ2-3, is DTGVSQNPRHKITKRGQNVTFRCDPISEHNRLYWYRQTLGQGPEFLTYFQNEAQLEKSRLLSDRFSAERPKGSFSTLEIQRTEQGDSAMYLCASTWGADTQYFGPGTRLTVL.

The V and J genes are TRBV7-3 and TRBJ1-4, with a possible D match to TRBD1 (5 bases). The CDR3 is 13 residues long. V was cut by 5 bases and J by 7 bases, with 11 bases left in between. Germline CDR1 SGHTA, CDR2 FQGTGA. DNA of the CDR3: TGTGCCAGCAGCGCGGGGCAGGGTGAAAAACTGTTTTTT. Translation gives CASSAGQGEKLFF.

V is TRBV7-2 and J is TRBJ2-6; possibly TRBD1 for D (6 bases). The CDR3 consists of 15 residues. Germline V gives CDR1 SGHTA, CDR2 FQGNSA. V was trimmed by 5 bases and J by 0 bases, leaving 8 bases between them. The CDR3 sequence is CASSHRASGANVLTF. The CDR3, as DNA: TGTGCCAGCAGCCACAGGGCCTCTGGGGCCAACGTCCTGACTTTC.

The chain couples TRBV10-2 to TRBJ2-1; 8 positions match TRBD2. J gave up 2 bases and V 2 bases, and 2 bases lay outside the gene matches. The V gene's germline CDR1 is WSHSY and CDR2 SAAADI. The CDR3 consists of 15 residues. The CDR3 region is CASSEVSGTYNEQFF. As DNA, the CDR3 is TGCGCCAGCAGTGAGGTTAGCGGGACCTACAATGAGCAGTTCTTC.

This chain uses TRBV7-9 with TRBJ2-5; D possibly corresponds to TRBD2 (5 bases). The V end was cut by 1 base, the J end by 1 base, with 10 bases between. Germline V gives CDR1 SEHNR, CDR2 FQNEAQ (reference sequence). CDR3 length: 15 amino acids. The CDR3 here is CASSLGRGPQETQYF. As DNA, the CDR3 is TGTGCCAGCAGCTTAGGTCGAGGGCCCCAAGAGACCCAGTACTTC.